This T cell receptor beta chain was identified during a study of blood T cells in healthy people across ages. A second 7 to 11 cycle PCR used barcoded and J-beta primers. A 12-random-nucleotide template-switch adaptor tagged each cDNA molecule. TCRdb ran MiXCR on the 5' RACE reads and lists one entry per CDR3 protein. Among approximately 760,000 distinct CDR3 sequences listed, about 25% were seen once. Findings of the study overall: Estimates based on one million T cells were treated as lower bounds.

As for this clonotype: Its target is not known.

The data were also submitted as part of a second study, on T cells of mothers and their children.

This sequence was found in a boy younger than 18 in good health. Sequenced input: blood.

The CDR3 nucleotides are TGTGCCAGCAGGCGACAGGGTGACTATTCAACTAATGAAAAACTGTTTTTT. This encodes CASRRQGDYSTNEKLFF. The genes are TRBV6-1 and TRBJ1-4; TRBD1 matches at 7 bases. Germline loops: CDR1 MNHNS, CDR2 SASEGT. Trimming cost V 6 bases and J 0 bases; bases outside gene matches: 10. CDR3 size: 17 residues.